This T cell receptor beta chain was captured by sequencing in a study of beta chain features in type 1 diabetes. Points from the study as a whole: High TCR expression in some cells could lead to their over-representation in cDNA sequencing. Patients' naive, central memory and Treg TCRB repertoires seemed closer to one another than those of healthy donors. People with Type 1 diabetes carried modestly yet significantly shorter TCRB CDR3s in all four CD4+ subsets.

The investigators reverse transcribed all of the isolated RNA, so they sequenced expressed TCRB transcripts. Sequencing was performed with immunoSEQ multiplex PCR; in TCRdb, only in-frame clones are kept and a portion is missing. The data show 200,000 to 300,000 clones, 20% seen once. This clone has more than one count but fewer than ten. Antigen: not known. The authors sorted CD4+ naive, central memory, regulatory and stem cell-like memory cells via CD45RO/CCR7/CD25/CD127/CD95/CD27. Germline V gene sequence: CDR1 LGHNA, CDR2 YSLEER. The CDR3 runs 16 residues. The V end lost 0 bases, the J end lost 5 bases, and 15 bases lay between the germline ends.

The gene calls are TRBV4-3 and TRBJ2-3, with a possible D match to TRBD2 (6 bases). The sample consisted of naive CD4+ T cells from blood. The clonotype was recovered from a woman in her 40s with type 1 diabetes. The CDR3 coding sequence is TGCGCCAGCAGCCAAGATAGACAGCTGGGGGGAGATACGCAGTATTTT. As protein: CASSQDRQLGGDTQYF.